Included here is one TCR beta chain sequence, with context. V lost 0 bases and J 4 bases, leaving 7 bases between the germline ends. Germline V gives CDR1 MNHEY, CDR2 SMNVEV (reference sequence). There are 14 residues in the CDR3. This sample stems from a study of blood T cell repertoires in COVID-19. On the study more broadly: Researchers got acute and convalescent COVID-19 samples from the United States, Italy and Spain.

Libraries were prepared by immunoSEQ multiplex PCR; TCRdb keeps only in-frame clonotypes and omits some of them. The repertoire has 200,000 to 300,000 clones, 88% of them found once; the top ten carry 3.5% to 4.5%. What was sequenced was peripheral blood. The sequence came from a man aged 60-69 years who had recovered from COVID-19. The chain couples TRBV27 to TRBJ1-5; D ambiguous. CDR3 nucleotide sequence: TGTGCCAGCAGTTTATCGGTCGGGAATCAGCCCCAGCATTTT. This sequence encodes CASSLSVGNQPQHF.